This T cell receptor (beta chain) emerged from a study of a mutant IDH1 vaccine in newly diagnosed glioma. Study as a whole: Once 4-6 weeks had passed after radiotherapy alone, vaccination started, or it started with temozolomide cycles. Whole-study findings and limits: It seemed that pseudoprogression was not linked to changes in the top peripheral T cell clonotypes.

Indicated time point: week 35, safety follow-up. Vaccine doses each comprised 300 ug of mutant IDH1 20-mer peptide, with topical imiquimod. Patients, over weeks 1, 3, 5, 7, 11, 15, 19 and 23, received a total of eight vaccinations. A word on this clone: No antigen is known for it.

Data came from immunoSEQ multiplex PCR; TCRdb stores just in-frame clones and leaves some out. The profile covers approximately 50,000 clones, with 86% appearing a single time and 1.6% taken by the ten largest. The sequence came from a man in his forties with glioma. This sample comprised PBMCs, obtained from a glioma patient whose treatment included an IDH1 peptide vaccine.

CDR3 sequence: CASNPGTSGYYEEQYF. In DNA, the CDR3 is TGTGCCAGCAACCCCGGGACTAGCGGGTATTACGAGGAGCAGTACTTC. V gene TRBV10-3 combines with J gene TRBJ2-7; 12 bases are shared with TRBD2. The CDR3 has 16 residues. Germline CDR1 ENHRY, CDR2 SYGVKD. Unmatched junction bases numbered 17, after V lost 10 bases and J lost 7 bases.